The 6 T cell receptor beta chains below all came from one sample that was sequenced in a study of patients and donors after allogeneic stem cell transplantation. TCRdb re-analysed the RT-PCR reads in MiXCR, keeping a single row per CDR3 protein. Altogether about 400,000 distinct CDR3 sequences are present, 16% being singletons, with the ten largest covering roughly 7.2%. Sequenced: blood, either unsorted or a sorted T cell fraction (not recorded which). These receptors all come from a human donor who was either an allogeneic HSCT recipient or a stem cell or donor lymphocyte infusion donor (not recorded which). It is not recorded whose cells these are; they may come from a transplant donor.

This clonotype was seen only a few times. The V gene is TRBV25-1, the J gene TRBJ2-7; 12 bases fit TRBD2. V trimming: 4 bases; J trimming: 4 bases; junction bases outside the gene matches: 5. CDR1 is MGHDK and CDR2 is SYGVNS in the germline V gene. CDR3 length: 15 residues. For the CDR3, the DNA is TGTGCCAGCAGTGTCACTAGCGGGGGGTATTACGAGCAGTACTTC. Protein product: CASSVTSGGYYEQYF.

This clonotype was observed a handful of times. The chain recombines TRBV7-3 with TRBJ2-5, with 13 nucleotides matching TRBD2. This CDR3 is 16 amino acids long. Germline values: CDR1 SGHTA, CDR2 FQGTGA. The V gene end was trimmed by 5 bases and the J gene end by 6 bases; junction bases not matched to a gene: 9. The CDR3 sequence is CASSPGLAGKEKTQYF. The CDR3 DNA is TGTGCCAGCAGCCCGGGACTAGCGGGGAAAGAAAAGACCCAGTACTTC.

In its sample, this clonotype was seen a few times. The chain carries TRBV25-1 and TRBJ1-1; D gene unclear. The length of the CDR3 is 13 residues. Per germline, CDR1 MGHDK and CDR2 SYGVNS. V dropped 3 bases and J dropped 5 bases, with 10 bases sitting between them. The CDR3 spells CASSEAGRTEAFF. The DNA of the CDR3 is TGTGCCAGCAGTGAGGCAGGTCGAACTGAAGCTTTCTTT. The variable domain in full, with the rest retrieved from reference TRBV25-1 and TRBJ1-1, is EADIYQTPRYLVIGTGKKITLECSQTMGHDKMYWYQQDPGMELHLIHYSYGVNSTEKGDLSSESTVSRIRTEHFPLTLESARPSHTSQYLCASSEAGRTEAFFGQGTRLTVV.

This clonotype was seen more than once but under ten times. The chain uses TRBV6-5 and TRBJ2-5, with TRBD2 matching 10 bases. The CDR3 length is 15 residues. The junction had 3 bases not matched to a gene; V was cut back by 4 bases and J by 1 base. In germline, CDR1 is MNHEY, CDR2 SVGAGI. CDR3 nucleotides: TGTGCCAGCAGTTCGAGCGGGGGGGTCCAAGAGACCCAGTACTTC. As protein: CASSSSGGVQETQYF.

CDR3 in amino acids: CASRRGGPGQVYNEQFF. CDR3 bases: TGCGCCAGCCGACGGGGGGGTCCGGGACAGGTATACAATGAGCAGTTCTTC. The gene calls are TRBV4-1 and TRBJ2-1; D might be TRBD1 or TRBD2, each matching 8 bases. The CDR3 length is 17 residues. Germline V gives CDR1 MGHRA, CDR2 YSYEKL. The germline V and J ends were trimmed by 8 bases and 4 bases, with 24 bases remaining between them.

This clonotype occurred a few times. The chain combines TRBV20-1 with TRBJ2-6; 7 bases agree with TRBD1. J was trimmed by 4 bases and V by 6 bases; bases with no gene match: 6. Germline-derived CDR1 and CDR2 are DFQATT and SNEGSKA (reference sequence). The CDR3 has 14 amino acids. The CDR3: CSAKTGEGANVLTF. In nucleotides, the CDR3 is TGCAGTGCGAAAACAGGGGAAGGGGCCAACGTCCTGACTTTC.